The 16 T cell receptor beta chains reported below all come from one sample, sequenced in a study of cytomegalovirus exposure and HLA in healthy donors. The PCR was carried out with 60 Vbeta primers and 13 Jbeta primers. Method: immunoSEQ multiplex PCR; TCRdb's copy keeps in-frame clones and lacks some. The profile covers over 150,000 clones, with 65% to 80% appearing a single time and about 4.5% taken by the ten largest. Sequencing was performed on PBMCs. Receptor source: a man aged 40-50 years in good health and CMV-seronegative.

The chain combines TRBV19 with TRBJ2-7; maybe TRBD2 (6 bases). Germline V gene lookup returns CDR1 LNHDA and CDR2 SQIVND (reference sequence). Trimming removed 0 bases from V and 3 bases from J, with 9 bases in between. There are 14 residues in the CDR3. The CDR3 loop is CASSIDTGDYEQYF. The CDR3 bases are TGTGCCAGTAGTATAGATACGGGGGACTACGAGCAGTACTTC.

V usage is TRBV19 and J usage is TRBJ1-2; D is undetermined. CDR1 and CDR2 from the germline V gene are LNHDA and SQIVND (reference sequence). CDR3 length: 12 amino acids. Trimming left V 7 bases short and J 5 bases short, with 11 bases between. The CDR3 DNA is TGTGCCAGTATGGCAGTCCGATATGGCTACACCTTC. Translation gives CASMAVRYGYTF.

This chain joins TRBV21-1 and TRBJ1-2. TRBV21-1 is a known pseudogene. The CDR3 sequence is 14 residues long. CDR3 region: CASNTAFSEGGYTF. The CDR3 DNA is TGTGCCAGCAACACTGCGTTCTCGGAGGGAGGCTACACCTTC.

The chain uses TRBV29-1 and TRBJ2-7; D is unclear. CDR3 length: 12 residues. Trimming shortened V by 1 base and J by 5 bases, and 9 bases separated the two germline ends. In germline, CDR1 is SQVTM, CDR2 ANQGSEA. CDR3 amino acids: CSVEVRRDEQYF. The DNA of the CDR3 is TGCAGCGTTGAAGTGCGAAGAGACGAGCAGTACTTC.

The chain recombines TRBV7-9 with TRBJ2-2; TRBD1 aligns across 9 bases. The CDR3 runs to 15 residues. Germline loops: CDR1 SEHNR, CDR2 FQNEAQ (reference sequence). V shed 5 bases, J shed 3 bases, and the junction held 4 bases outside the gene matches. CDR3 protein: CASSPQGADTGELFF. CDR3 DNA: TGTGCCAGCAGCCCACAGGGGGCCGACACCGGGGAGCTGTTTTTT.

This rearrangement joins TRBV10-3 to TRBJ2-3; the D gene is possibly TRBD1 (6 bases). CDR3 length: 16 amino acids. Germline-derived CDR1 and CDR2 are ENHRY and SYGVKD. Trimming removed 4 bases at V and 5 bases at J, with 19 bases between. The CDR3 sequence is CAISVGTSPGGDTQYF. The CDR3 DNA follows: TGTGCCATCAGTGTCGGGACATCCCCTGGGGGAGATACGCAGTATTTT.

The rearrangement links TRBV5-1 to TRBJ2-6, with TRBD1 matching over 9 bases. V was clipped by 3 bases and J by 2 bases; unmatched bases: 3. The germline CDR1 and CDR2 sequences are SGHRS and YFSETQ. The CDR3 has 16 amino acids. The CDR3 is CASSSGTGTGANVLTF. The CDR3 DNA follows: TGCGCCAGCAGCTCAGGGACAGGGACTGGGGCCAACGTCCTGACTTTC.

Comment on this clone: Other DNA sequences in the sample encode the same CDR3. This rearrangement joins TRBV4-3 to TRBJ2-7; maybe TRBD1 (5 bases). Germline V lookup: CDR1 LGHNA, CDR2 YSLEER. The CDR3 length is 15 residues. Trimming left V 0 bases short and J 0 bases short, with 9 bases between. The CDR3 DNA sequence: TGCGCCAGCAGCCAAGACCGAGACAGCTCCTACGAGCAGTACTTC. Translation: CASSQDRDSSYEQYF.

This clone was seen just once. The gene calls are TRBV5-1 and TRBJ2-2, with D perhaps TRBD2 (5 bases). CDR3 length: 15 residues. The V end lost 4 bases, the J end lost 0 bases, and 10 bases lay between the germline ends. Germline lookup yields CDR1 SGHRS and CDR2 YFSETQ. CDR3 protein: CASSPPEANTGELFF. The CDR3 DNA follows: TGCGCCAGCAGCCCTCCGGAGGCGAACACCGGGGAGCTGTTTTTT.

This clone appeared a few times. The rearrangement uses TRBV9 and TRBJ2-1; D might be TRBD2 (5 bases). The CDR3 length is 14 residues. Germline V gene sequence: CDR1 SGDLS, CDR2 YYNGEE. The ends were cut back, 7 bases at V and 4 bases at J, with 15 bases in the middle. The DNA of the CDR3 is TGTGCCAGCTCGGAGGCAGTCAGATACAATGAGCAGTTCTTC. Its protein product is CASSEAVRYNEQFF.

The chain couples TRBV9 to TRBJ2-3; 7 bases fit TRBD1. V shed 4 bases and J 1 base; nucleotides not matched to a gene: 6. CDR3 length: 15 residues. Per the germline V gene, CDR1 is SGDLS and CDR2 is YYNGEE. The CDR3 DNA follows: TGTGCCAGCAGCAAACAGGGGACGGGCACAGATACGCAGTATTTT. It encodes CASSKQGTGTDTQYF.

This clone was detected only a few times. At the DNA level, this CDR3 is encoded by other sequences in the same sample as well. The rearrangement links TRBV2 to TRBJ1-2, with unresolved D. Germline CDR1 SNHLY, CDR2 FYNNEI. V gave up 2 bases and J gave up 8 bases, with 12 bases separating them. CDR3 size: 13 residues. DNA for the CDR3: TGTGCCAGCAGTGAAATCCCGGGAGGCGGCTACACCTTC. Protein sequence: CASSEIPGGGYTF.

The chain couples TRBV4-1 to TRBJ2-4, with TRBD1 as a possible D gene (6 bases). The CDR3 contains 15 residues. The V end lost 6 bases, the J end lost 4 bases, and 16 bases lay between the germline ends. CDR1 is MGHRA, CDR2 YSYEKL, per germline. The CDR3 DNA sequence: TGCGCCAGCAGGGATTTCCGGGACACAAAAAACATTCAGTACTTC. It codes for CASRDFRDTKNIQYF.

The chain has TRBV27 and TRBJ2-7; unclear D gene. V was clipped by 5 bases and J by 0 bases, with 11 bases between them. Germline lookup yields CDR1 MNHEY and CDR2 SMNVEV (reference sequence). The CDR3 consists of 14 residues. CDR3: CASSITESSYEQYF. For the CDR3, the DNA is TGTGCCAGCAGTATCACCGAGAGCTCCTACGAGCAGTACTTC.

The chain recombines TRBV7-9 with TRBJ1-2; weak D call: TRBD1 (5 bases). The V and J ends lost 11 bases and 9 bases respectively, with 19 bases between them. CDR3 size: 12 residues. Looked up from germline, CDR1 is SEHNR and CDR2 is FQNEAQ (reference sequence). CDR3 residues: CAVPRDVSCYTF. CDR3 bases: TGTGCCGTGCCGCGGGACGTAAGCTGCTACACCTTC.

The CDR3 nucleotides are TGTGCCAGCAGTCTCCCCGGGACAGCTCGGGATGAGCAGTTCTTC. Translated: CASSLPGTARDEQFF. This chain joins TRBV6-5 and TRBJ2-1; 7 nucleotides align to TRBD1. CDR1 is MNHEY and CDR2 is SVGAGI in the germline V gene. Trimming removed 5 bases from V and 8 bases from J; junction bases left unmatched: 12. The CDR3 is made up of 15 amino acids.